This entry features one T cell receptor beta chain sequence. Trimming pared 0 bases from V and 3 bases from J, leaving 10 bases between. CDR3 length: 15 residues. Germline loops: CDR1 LNHNV, CDR2 YYDKDF (reference sequence). The data were taken from a study of shared clonotypes between healthy human individuals. Here immunoSEQ multiplex PCR was the method, and the copy in TCRdb shows in-frame clones only, minus some. Of a few million clones listed, approximately 96% are singletons. The sequencing sample was made of naive CD4+ T cells sorted from blood. The subset: CD45RA+ positively selected. The receptor was derived from a man aged 18 to 35 in good health. The rearrangement uses TRBV15 and TRBJ2-3; D is ambiguous. In nucleotides, the CDR3 is TGTGCCACCAGCAGAGATGGGCTAGTTACAGATACGCAGTATTTT. Protein: CATSRDGLVTDTQYF.